These 18 T cell receptor beta chains originate from one sample sequenced in a study of cytomegalovirus exposure and HLA in healthy donors. Primers included in the PCR were 60 Vbeta and 13 Jbeta primers. Repertoires were generated with immunoSEQ multiplex PCR, while TCRdb's copy carries only in-frame clones and drops some. The sample contains about 170,000 clones, 70% to 90% of which appear only once. Input material: PBMCs. These TCRs come from a girl aged 5-17 years in good health and CMV-seropositive.

This clone turned up a few times. The J gene is TRBJ1-4, the V gene TRBV2; possible D gene TRBD1, 6 bases. Germline CDR1 and CDR2: SNHLY and FYNNEI. CDR3 length: 15 amino acids. V shed 5 bases and J shed 8 bases, with 18 bases lying between them. CDR3 loop: CASSPNRVVQEKLFF. For the CDR3, the DNA is TGTGCCAGCAGTCCTAACAGGGTGGTTCAGGAAAAACTGTTTTTT. Together with reference TRBV2 and TRBJ1-4, the CDR3 gives the full variable domain: EPEVTQTPSHQVTQMGQEVILRCVPISNHLYFYWYRQILGQKVEFLVSFYNNEISEKSEIFDDQFSVERPDGSNFTLKIRSTKLEDSAMYFCASSPNRVVQEKLFFGSGTQLSVL.

The DNA for the CDR3 is TGTGCCAGCAGTACCGGGACAAACAATGAGCAGTTCTTC. This gives the protein CASSTGTNNEQFF. V is TRBV2 and J is TRBJ2-1; a possible D gene is TRBD1 (6 bases). The V and J ends lost 5 bases and 5 bases respectively, with 10 bases between them. There are 13 residues in the CDR3. Germline lookup yields CDR1 SNHLY and CDR2 FYNNEI.

This clone occurred once. The chain combines TRBV7-3 with TRBJ1-2; 8 bases line up with TRBD1. The length of the CDR3 is 20 residues. Germline CDR1 is SGHTA and CDR2 is FQGTGA. Germline trimming cut 2 bases from V and 0 bases from J; bases unmatched to any gene: 17. The CDR3 loop is CASSLFGRQGQPGTNYGYTF. The CDR3 region has the DNA TGTGCCAGCAGCTTATTTGGGAGACAGGGGCAGCCGGGGACTAACTATGGCTACACCTTC.

Regarding this clone: Sequence at one end of the junction differs from germline and may be a read error. The chain couples TRBV2 to TRBJ2-5; D not certain. This CDR3 comprises 11 residues. Per germline, CDR1 SNHLY and CDR2 FYNNEI. The CDR3 bases are TGTGCCAACAGTACCGGGGAGACCCAGTACTTC. It yields the protein CANSTGETQYF.

CDR3 amino acids: CASSLQQGTYEQYF. DNA for the CDR3: TGTGCCAGCAGCTTGCAACAGGGAACCTACGAGCAGTACTTC. The chain is built from TRBV5-4 and TRBJ2-7; weak D call: TRBD1 (6 bases). Trimming shortened V by 1 base and J by 2 bases, and 10 bases separated the two germline ends. This CDR3 is built from 14 residues. Germline values: CDR1 SGHNT, CDR2 YYREEE (reference sequence).

V is TRBV7-8 and J is TRBJ2-7; 8 positions match TRBD1. Germline CDR1 reads SGHVS; CDR2 reads FQNEAQ. The junction had 7 bases not matched to a gene; V was cut back by 5 bases and J by 1 base. The CDR3 loop spans 15 amino acids. The CDR3 nucleotides are TGTGCCAGCAGCCCCTCGGGACAGGCGTCCTACGAGCAGTACTTC. Translating it yields CASSPSGQASYEQYF.

This clone was detected a few times. This sequence joins TRBV19 and TRBJ2-5; the D gene is possibly TRBD2 (5 bases). The CDR3 loop spans 16 amino acids. V lost 3 bases and J lost 4, with 18 bases in between. Germline-derived CDR1 and CDR2 are LNHDA and SQIVND (reference sequence). The CDR3 DNA follows: TGTGCCAGTAGTATCTCCTTACGGGGAGTAGGAGAGACCCAGTACTTC. Its protein product is CASSISLRGVGETQYF.

The DNA of the CDR3 is TGTGCCAGCTTGGACACGCCTGGAAACACCATATATTTT. Translated, it gives CASLDTPGNTIYF. The rearrangement uses TRBV18 and TRBJ1-3, with D tentatively TRBD1 (5 bases). The CDR3 totals 13 residues. Trimming removed 7 bases from V and 2 bases from J, with 9 bases in between. Germline CDR1 KGHSH, CDR2 LQKENI.

The rearrangement joins TRBV7-9 to TRBJ1-1; TRBD1 matches 7 bases. In germline, CDR1 is SEHNR, CDR2 FQNEAQ (reference sequence). V was clipped by 2 bases and J by 3 bases; unmatched bases: 12. This CDR3 comprises 17 residues. Here the CDR3 DNA reads TGTGCCAGCAGCTTAACCAACCCTAGGGGGCGCGACACTGAAGCTTTCTTT. It encodes CASSLTNPRGRDTEAFF.

The chain has TRBV19 and TRBJ2-7; possibly TRBD2 for D (6 bases). V was trimmed by 5 bases and J by 6 bases, leaving 20 bases between them. CDR3 length: 15 residues. Germline V gene data show CDR1 as LNHDA and CDR2 as SQIVND (reference sequence). The CDR3 DNA reads TGTGCCAGTAGTCTAAGCGGGTTGCTAAAGTCCGAGCAGTACTTC. Protein product: CASSLSGLLKSEQYF.

This chain uses TRBV6-4 with TRBJ1-6; TRBD1 aligns across 9 bases. The CDR3 covers 15 residues. In germline, CDR1 is MRHNA, CDR2 SNTAGT. V lost 6 bases to trimming and J lost 7 bases; unmatched junction nucleotides: 7. CDR3 sequence (DNA): TGTGCCAGCAGGCCGGGACAGGGACGGAATTCACCCCTCCACTTT. Its translation is CASRPGQGRNSPLHF.

The chain links TRBV18 to TRBJ2-1; D is uncertain. The germline gives CDR1 KGHSH, CDR2 LQKENI. This CDR3 contains 11 residues. V was cut by 2 bases and J by 9 bases, with 5 bases left in between. CDR3 sequence (DNA): TGTGCCAGCTCACCAAACAGTGAGCAGTTCTTC. Amino acid sequence: CASSPNSEQFF. Full variable domain (missing parts from reference TRBV18 and TRBJ2-1): NAGVMQNPRHLVRRRGQEARLRCSPMKGHSHVYWYRQLPEEGLKFMVYLQKENIIDESGMPKERFSAEFPKEGPSILRIQQVVRGDSAAYFCASSPNSEQFFGPGTRLTVL.

The chain combines TRBV5-5 with TRBJ1-1; weak D call: TRBD1 (5 bases). Germline CDR1 reads SGHKS; CDR2 reads YYEKEE (reference sequence). Trimming left V 1 base short and J 3 bases short, with 7 bases between. This CDR3 has 13 residues. The CDR3 loop reads CASSLQGDTEAFF. CDR3 sequence (DNA): TGTGCCAGCAGCTTGCAAGGGGACACTGAAGCTTTCTTT.

This clone was observed a few times. CDR3 sequence (DNA): TGTGCCAGCAGCCTCCAACGGGGTAACTATGGCTACACCTTC. The encoded protein is CASSLQRGNYGYTF. This sequence joins TRBV2 and TRBJ1-2; no firm D call. Per the germline V gene, CDR1 is SNHLY and CDR2 is FYNNEI. The germline V and J ends were trimmed by 6 bases and 1 base, with 12 bases remaining between them. CDR3 length: 14 residues.

The CDR3 region has the DNA TGTGCCAGCAGTTCGGGGGGCAGAAATCAGCCCCAGCATTTT. Its protein product is CASSSGGRNQPQHF. The chain has TRBV27 and TRBJ1-5; weak D call: TRBD1 (6 bases). CDR1 and CDR2 (germline): MNHEY, SMNVEV (reference sequence). V lost 4 bases, J lost 4 bases, and 11 bases lay in between. The length of the CDR3 is 14 residues.

V gene TRBV2 combines with J gene TRBJ2-7; TRBD1 is a possible D gene (5 bases). Germline lookup yields CDR1 SNHLY and CDR2 FYNNEI. V shed 8 bases and J shed 2 bases, with 19 bases lying between them. The CDR3 loop spans 15 amino acids. The CDR3 DNA follows: TGTGCCAGCTCGGGTAGGGGTACAAACCCCTACGAGCAGTACTTC. Its protein product is CASSGRGTNPYEQYF.

The chain uses TRBV4-1 and TRBJ1-2; 10 bases are shared with TRBD1. The CDR3 is 15 residues long. Germline lookup yields CDR1 MGHRA and CDR2 YSYEKL. J lost 5 bases, V lost 1 base, and 4 bases had no gene match. CDR3 nucleotides: TGCGCCAGCAGCCAAGCCGGACAGGGGGGATATGGCTACACCTTC. Its protein product is CASSQAGQGGYGYTF.

The genes are TRBV6-1 and TRBJ1-1; tentatively, D is TRBD1 (5 bases). Germline V gene sequence: CDR1 MNHNS, CDR2 SASEGT. There are 11 residues in the CDR3. Deletions cut 10 bases from V and 8 bases from J, with 14 bases between. CDR3 sequence: CATEGADEAFF. The CDR3 DNA follows: TGTGCCACCGAAGGGGCGGACGAAGCTTTCTTT.